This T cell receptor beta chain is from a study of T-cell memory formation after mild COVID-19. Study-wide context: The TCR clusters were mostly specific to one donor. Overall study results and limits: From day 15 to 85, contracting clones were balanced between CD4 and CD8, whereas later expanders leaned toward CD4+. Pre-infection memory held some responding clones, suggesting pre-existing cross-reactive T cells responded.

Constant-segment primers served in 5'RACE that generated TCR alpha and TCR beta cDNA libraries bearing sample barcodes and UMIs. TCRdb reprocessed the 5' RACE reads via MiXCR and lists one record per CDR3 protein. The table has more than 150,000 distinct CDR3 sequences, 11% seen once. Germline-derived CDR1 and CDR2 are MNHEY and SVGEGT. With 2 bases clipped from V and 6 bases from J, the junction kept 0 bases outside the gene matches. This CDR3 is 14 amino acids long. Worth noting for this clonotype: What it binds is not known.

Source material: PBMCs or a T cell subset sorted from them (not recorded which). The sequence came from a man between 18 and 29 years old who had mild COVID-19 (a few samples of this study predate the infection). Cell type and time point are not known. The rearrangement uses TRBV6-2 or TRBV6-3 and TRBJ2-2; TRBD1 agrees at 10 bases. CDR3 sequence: CASSYGTGAGELFF. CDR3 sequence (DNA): TGTGCCAGCAGTTACGGGACAGGGGCCGGGGAGCTGTTTTTT.